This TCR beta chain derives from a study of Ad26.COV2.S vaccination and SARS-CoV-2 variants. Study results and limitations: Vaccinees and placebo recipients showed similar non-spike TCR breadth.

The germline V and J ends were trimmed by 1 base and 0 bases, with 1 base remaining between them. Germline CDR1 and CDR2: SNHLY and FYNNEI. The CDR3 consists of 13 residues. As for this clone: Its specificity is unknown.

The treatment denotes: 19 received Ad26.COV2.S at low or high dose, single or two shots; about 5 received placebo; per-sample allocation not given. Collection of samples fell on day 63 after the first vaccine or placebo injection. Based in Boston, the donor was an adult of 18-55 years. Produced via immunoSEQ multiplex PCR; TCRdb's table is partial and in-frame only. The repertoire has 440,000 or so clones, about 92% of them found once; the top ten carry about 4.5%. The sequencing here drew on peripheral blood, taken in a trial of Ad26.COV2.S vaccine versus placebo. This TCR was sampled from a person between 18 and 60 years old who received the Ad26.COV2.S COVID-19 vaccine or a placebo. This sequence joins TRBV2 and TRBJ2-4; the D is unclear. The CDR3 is CASSEVAKNIQYF. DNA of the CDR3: TGTGCCAGCAGTGAAGTAGCCAAAAACATTCAGTACTTC.